The 20 T cell receptor beta chains below all came from one sample that was sequenced in a study of human T cells and chemical hapten exposure. Specified time point: patch test 1, 2 weeks after DPC sensitization. Treatment indicated: therapeutic diphenylcyclopropenone sensitization with weekly scalp DPC. From the RACE reads, TCRdb called clonotypes with MiXCR, one entry per CDR3 protein. The table lists around 120,000 distinct CDR3 sequences, 9.5% to 12% of them singletons. Sequencing was performed on whole blood, taken in connection with sensitization to the hapten diphenylcyclopropenone (DPC). These receptors were collected from a woman in her 40s with alopecia areata. Some clones in this sample may be carry-over from other donors' samples.

This clonotype was counted at least ten times. V and J are TRBV15 and TRBJ1-1; D call uncertain. The V end lost 1 base, the J end lost 2 bases, and 8 bases lay between the germline ends. CDR3 length: 14 amino acids. Germline V CDR1 and CDR2: LNHNV, YYDKDF (reference sequence). The CDR3 here is CATSRAGGNTEAFF. CDR3 nucleotide sequence: TGTGCCACCAGCAGAGCCGGCGGAAACACTGAAGCTTTCTTT.

This clonotype was recorded a few times. The J gene is TRBJ1-2, the V gene TRBV7-2, with a possible D match to TRBD1 (5 bases). This CDR3 is 14 amino acids long. V was trimmed by 2 bases and J by 8 bases, leaving 15 bases between them. The germline V gene has CDR1 SGHTA and CDR2 FQGNSA. CDR3 coding DNA: TGTGCCAGCAGCTTAAAGGGAGGGGTCAGAGGCTACACCTTC. It yields the protein CASSLKGGVRGYTF.

This clonotype was seen ten or more times. V usage is TRBV29-1 and J usage is TRBJ1-1; 8 bases are a match to TRBD1. The CDR3 is made up of 13 amino acids. With 6 bases clipped from V and 3 bases from J, the junction kept 6 bases outside the gene matches. CDR1 is SQVTM and CDR2 is ANQGSEA in the germline V gene. CDR3 bases: TGCAGCGTCCGGACAGGGTCCGACACTGAAGCTTTCTTT. Translated: CSVRTGSDTEAFF.

This clonotype was found a few times. The chain joins TRBV18 to TRBJ2-7, with 7 positions matching TRBD1. Looked up from germline, CDR1 is KGHSH and CDR2 is LQKENI. Trimming cost V 6 bases and J 3 bases; bases outside gene matches: 11. The CDR3 runs 15 residues. The chain's CDR3 is CASSRTTGSNYEQYF. The CDR3 nucleotides read TGTGCCAGCTCCCGGACGACAGGGTCCAACTACGAGCAGTACTTC.

J is TRBJ1-1 and V is TRBV10-3; maybe TRBD1 (5 bases). This CDR3 has 12 amino acids. Germline V CDR1 and CDR2: ENHRY, SYGVKD. Deletions cut 3 bases from V and 9 bases from J, with 11 bases between. In nucleotides, the CDR3 is TGTGCCATCAGTGATATGGGGGTAAAAGCTTTCTTT. It is translated as CAISDMGVKAFF.

The chain carries TRBV29-1 and TRBJ2-1; TRBD2 aligns across 10 bases. This CDR3 has 15 residues. Per the germline V gene, CDR1 is SQVTM and CDR2 is ANQGSEA. CDR3 sequence reads: CSGGPSGRAYNEQFF. The CDR3 bases are TGCAGTGGGGGGCCCAGCGGGAGGGCCTACAATGAGCAGTTCTTC.

The sample holds many counts of this clonotype. The chain uses TRBV12-3 or TRBV12-4 and TRBJ2-1; D unresolved. There are 15 residues in the CDR3. Trimming removed 2 bases at V and 1 base at J, with 9 bases between. The CDR3 loop is CASSLIRPSYNEQFF. As DNA, the CDR3 is TGTGCCAGCAGTTTAATCAGGCCGTCCTACAATGAGCAGTTCTTC.

In this sample, this clonotype turned up a few times. This chain connects TRBV2 to TRBJ2-6; D possibly matches TRBD1 or TRBD2 (5 bases each). This CDR3 comprises 15 residues. CDR1 is SNHLY and CDR2 is FYNNEI in the germline V gene. Trimming shortened V by 7 bases and J by 0 bases, and 10 bases separated the two germline ends. The CDR3 bases are TGTGCCAGCAAAGAGGGGAGCTCTGGGGCCAACGTCCTGACTTTC. The encoded protein is CASKEGSSGANVLTF. Together with reference TRBV2 and TRBJ2-6, the CDR3 gives the full variable domain: EPEVTQTPSHQVTQMGQEVILRCVPISNHLYFYWYRQILGQKVEFLVSFYNNEISEKSEIFDDQFSVERPDGSNFTLKIRSTKLEDSAMYFCASKEGSSGANVLTFGAGSRLTVL.

The J gene is TRBJ2-3, the V gene TRBV20-1, with TRBD2 matching over 9 bases. The CDR3 is 15 amino acids. Germline CDR1 and CDR2: DFQATT and SNEGSKA (reference sequence). V shed 2 bases, J shed 1 base, and the junction held 4 bases outside the gene matches. The chain's CDR3 is CSARPSGTRTDTQYF. DNA of the CDR3: TGCAGTGCTAGACCTAGCGGGACTCGCACAGATACGCAGTATTTT.

This clonotype has more than one count but fewer than ten. The chain employs TRBV7-2 and TRBJ2-3; 7 nucleotides agree with TRBD2. Germline assignment: CDR1 SGHTA and CDR2 FQGNSA. This CDR3 contains 16 residues. V lost 5 bases and J lost 6; bases outside the gene matches: 14. As DNA, the CDR3 is TGTGCCAGCAGCCACCCCCTCCGCGGGGGTTGGGATACGCAGTATTTT. Amino acid sequence: CASSHPLRGGWDTQYF. The full variable domain, completed using reference TRBV7-2 and TRBJ2-3, is GAGVSQSPSNKVTEKGKDVELRCDPISGHTALYWYRQSLGQGLEFLIYFQGNSAPDKSGLPSDRFSAERTGGSVSTLTIQRTQQEDSAVYLCASSHPLRGGWDTQYFGPGTRLTVL.

CDR3 coding DNA: TGTGCCAGCAGCCAATTCCAGCGGAGATCCTACGAGCAGTACTTC. It translates to CASSQFQRRSYEQYF. The rearrangement links TRBV3-1 to TRBJ2-7; perhaps TRBD2 as D (5 bases). The germline CDR1 and CDR2 sequences are LGHDT and YNNKEL (reference sequence). The CDR3 length is 15 residues. The V gene lost 2 bases and the J gene lost 1 base, with 12 bases spanning the gap.

This clonotype has only a few counts. V gene TRBV7-3 combines with J gene TRBJ1-5; possibly TRBD1 for D (6 bases). With 5 bases removed from V and 5 bases from J, the gap between germline ends came to 10 bases. Germline CDR1 and CDR2: SGHTA and FQGTGA. This CDR3 has 13 residues. This CDR3 reads CASSAAGDQPQHF. In DNA form, the CDR3 reads TGTGCCAGCAGCGCCGCAGGGGATCAGCCCCAGCATTTT.

This clonotype appeared many times. The genes are TRBV20-1 and TRBJ2-7; D not certain. The V end was cut by 3 bases, the J end by 4 bases, with 19 bases between. CDR1 and CDR2 (germline): DFQATT, SNEGSKA (reference sequence). The CDR3 consists of 15 residues. CDR3 bases: TGCAGTGCTAGGGAGATGCTCCCGGTGAAGTACGAGCAGTACTTC. It encodes CSAREMLPVKYEQYF.

This clonotype was counted only a few times. This chain connects TRBV6-2 or TRBV6-3 to TRBJ1-1, with TRBD1 identical over 10 bases. The germline V gene encodes CDR1 MNHEY and CDR2 SVGEGT. This CDR3 has 16 residues. Unmatched junction bases numbered 8, after V lost 6 bases and J lost 1 base. CDR3 nucleotide sequence: TGTGCCAGCAGCCAGACGACAGGGGGCAGGAACACTGAAGCTTTCTTT. This translates into CASSQTTGGRNTEAFF.

This clonotype was picked up a small number of times. The rearrangement links TRBV7-6 to TRBJ1-1; no definite D call. V gave up 0 bases and J gave up 4 bases, with 9 bases separating them. The CDR3 consists of 14 residues. Germline loops: CDR1 SGHVS, CDR2 FNYEAQ. This chain's CDR3 is CASSLAGRATEAFF. CDR3 bases: TGTGCCAGCAGCTTAGCTGGACGCGCCACTGAAGCTTTCTTT.

The sample holds a few counts of this clonotype. This chain connects TRBV12-3 or TRBV12-4 to TRBJ2-7, with D perhaps matching TRBD1 (5 bases). CDR3 length: 12 residues. Trimming took off 2 bases at V and 8 bases at J, with 10 bases between the two ends. The chain's CDR3 is CASSLRGSQQYF. The CDR3 bases are TGTGCCAGCAGTTTAAGGGGCAGCCAGCAGTACTTC.

This clonotype was counted a few times. The chain has TRBV6-1 and TRBJ2-2; unclear D gene. Germline lookup yields CDR1 MNHNS and CDR2 SASEGT. Trimming took off 10 bases at V and 9 bases at J, with 12 bases between the two ends. CDR3 length equals 11 residues. The CDR3 is CATRAGRELFF. Here the CDR3 DNA reads TGTGCCACCAGAGCTGGGCGGGAGCTGTTTTTT.

The chain is built from TRBV9 and TRBJ2-5, with 8 bases aligning to TRBD1. V lost 0 bases and J lost 1; bases outside the gene matches: 11. The CDR3 totals 18 residues. Per the germline V gene, CDR1 is SGDLS and CDR2 is YYNGEE. The CDR3 sequence: CASSVALGGQGGQETQYF. The DNA for the CDR3 is TGTGCCAGCAGCGTAGCTCTGGGCGGACAGGGTGGCCAAGAGACCCAGTACTTC.

This clonotype was found many times. The chain has TRBV30 and TRBJ2-1; 12 bases agree with TRBD2. V trimming: 4 bases; J trimming: 0 bases; junction bases outside the gene matches: 16. The germline CDR1 and CDR2 sequences are GTSNPN and SVGIG (reference sequence). The CDR3 is 20 residues long. CDR3 DNA sequence: TGTGCCTGGAACCTATTCGGGCTAGCGGGGGGGATTAGCTCCTACAATGAGCAGTTCTTC. Its translation: CAWNLFGLAGGISSYNEQFF.

This clonotype was detected many times. The rearrangement links TRBV30 to TRBJ2-5, with D possibly being TRBD2 (6 bases). Looked up from germline, CDR1 is GTSNPN and CDR2 is SVGIG (reference sequence). Between the trimmed V and J ends, which lost 0 bases and 13 bases, there was a span of 12 bases. CDR3 length equals 11 residues. For the CDR3, the DNA is TGTGCCTGGAGTGTTGAACTAGCCCCGTACTTC. This gives the protein CAWSVELAPYF.